The present T cell receptor beta chain was sequenced within a study of T cell responses to AZD1222 COVID-19 vaccine. General study results and limits: Spike-spanning, vaccine-associated CD4 TCRs were dominant at 160-218 and 743-854. Donors were chiefly white British, with a greater number of females, and clonal diversity was perhaps underestimated. At study baseline, merely roughly 6 AZD1222 recipients were seropositive.

Comment on this clone: Its specificity is not known.

Profiling relied on immunoSEQ multiplex PCR, and the TCRdb table lists in-frame clones only, not all of them. The sample has approximately 130,000 clones; more than 90% are singletons. Looked up from germline, CDR1 is MRHNA and CDR2 is SNTAGT. V lost 5 bases, J lost 3 bases, and 14 bases stayed unmatched. The CDR3 is 20 amino acids. This material consisted of peripheral blood, taken 28 days after the second AZD1222 dose. The chain is built from TRBV6-4 and TRBJ1-6, with 12 bases fitting TRBD1. The receptor was isolated from an adult who received the AZD1222 COVID-19 vaccine. Here the CDR3 reads CASSNRDRGLARYYNSPLHF. DNA of the CDR3: TGTGCCAGCAGTAATCGGGACAGGGGGCTTGCCAGGTACTATAATTCACCCCTCCACTTT.